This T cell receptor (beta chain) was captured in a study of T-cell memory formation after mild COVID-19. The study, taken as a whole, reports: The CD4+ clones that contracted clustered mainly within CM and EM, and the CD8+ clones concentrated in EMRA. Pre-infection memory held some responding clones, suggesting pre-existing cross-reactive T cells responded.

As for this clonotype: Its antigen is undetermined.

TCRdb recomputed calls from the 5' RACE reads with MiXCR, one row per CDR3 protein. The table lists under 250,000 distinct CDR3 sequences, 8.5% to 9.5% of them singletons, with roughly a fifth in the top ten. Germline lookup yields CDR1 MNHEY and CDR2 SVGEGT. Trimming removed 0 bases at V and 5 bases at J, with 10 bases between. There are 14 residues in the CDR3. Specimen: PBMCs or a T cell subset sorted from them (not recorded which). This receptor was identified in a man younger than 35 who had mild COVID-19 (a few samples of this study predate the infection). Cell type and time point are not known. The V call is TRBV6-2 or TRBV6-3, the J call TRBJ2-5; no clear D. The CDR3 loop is CASSYSLGHETQYF. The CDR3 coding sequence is TGTGCCAGCAGTTACTCGTTGGGTCACGAGACCCAGTACTTC.